A selection of T cell receptor beta chains follows, all from one sample in a study of blood T cell repertoires in COVID-19. The protocol was immunoSEQ multiplex PCR, while the TCRdb copy is restricted to in-frame clones and leaves out a portion. The data hold approximately 220,000 clones, with approximately 81% observed a single time. Source material: peripheral blood. The receptor set was obtained from a woman of 80 years or more with acute or convalescent COVID-19. The CDR3 runs from the conserved cysteine through the conserved F or W. A D gene is named only where the DNA matches it firmly. Size is omitted from some rows. Given values are once, few, many or a class for expanded clones.

abundance | j_gene | v_gene | d_gene | CDR3aa | CDR3nt
- | TRBJ1-2 | TRBV11-2 | TRBD1 | CASSLGTGRSNYGYTF | TGTGCCAGCAGCTTAGGGACAGGGCGTTCTAACTATGGCTACACCTTC
- | TRBJ2-1 | TRBV29-1 | TRBD1 | CSVGQGVDNEQFF | TGCAGCGTGGGACAGGGGGTAGATAATGAGCAGTTCTTC
few | TRBJ2-5 | TRBV7-9 | - | CASSPHGGPQETQYF | TGTGCCAGCAGCCCTCACGGCGGGCCACAAGAGACCCAGTACTTC
- | TRBJ1-3 | TRBV5-6 | - | CASSSGYSGNTIYF | TGTGCCAGCAGCTCGGGATATTCTGGAAACACCATATATTTT
- | TRBJ2-7 | TRBV19 | - | CASSPQASSYEQYF | TGTGCCAGTAGCCCGCAGGCCAGCTCCTACGAGCAGTACTTC
few | TRBJ2-7 | TRBV14 | - | CASSLYRTSYEQYF | TGTGCCAGCAGTCTTTACAGAACTAGCTACGAGCAGTACTTC
once | TRBJ1-5 | TRBV27 | - | CASSSSSASNQPQHF | TGTGCCAGCAGTTCGAGCAGCGCCAGCAATCAGCCCCAGCATTTT
- | TRBJ2-2 | TRBV6-4 | - | CASASESTGELFF | TGTGCCAGTGCTAGCGAAAGCACCGGGGAGCTGTTTTTT
- | TRBJ1-5 | TRBV6-2/TRBV6-3 | TRBD1 | CASSGTGGYQPQHF | TGTGCCAGCAGCGGCACAGGGGGCTATCAGCCCCAGCATTTT
- | TRBJ1-2 | TRBV6-6 | TRBD1 | CAGSGTATNYGYTF | TGTGCCGGGTCCGGGACAGCGACTAACTATGGCTACACCTTC
few | TRBJ1-1 | TRBV12-5 | - | CASGLDGTEAFF | TGTGCTAGTGGTTTGGACGGGACTGAAGCTTTCTTT
many | TRBJ1-6 | TRBV27 | - | CASSPSSYNSPLHF | TGTGCCAGCAGCCCGAGCTCCTATAATTCACCCCTCCACTTT
- | TRBJ1-4 | TRBV29-1 | - | CSALKHAGQSGELFF | TGCAGCGCCCTAAAGCATGCCGGACAAAGTGGAGAACTGTTTTTT
- | TRBJ2-3 | TRBV7-6 | TRBD2 | CASSWTSGNTDTQYF | TGTGCCAGCAGCTGGACTAGCGGAAACACAGATACGCAGTATTTT
once | TRBJ1-6 | TRBV5-8 | TRBD1 | CASSFRAGGSYNSPLHF | TGTGCCAGCAGCTTCCGAGCAGGGGGCTCCTATAATTCACCCCTCCACTTT
- | TRBJ2-7 | TRBV5-6 | - | CASSSVRGQYF | TGTGCCAGCAGCTCCGTACGAGGGCAGTACTTC
- | TRBJ1-1 | TRBV27 | - | CASSLVAGHTEAFF | TGTGCCAGCAGTTTGGTGGCAGGGCACACTGAAGCTTTCTTT
once | TRBJ1-2 | TRBV11-3 | TRBD1 | CASSLDLGTGNGYTF | TGTGCCAGCAGCTTAGATCTTGGGACAGGAAATGGCTACACCTTC
- | TRBJ2-2 | TRBV19 | TRBD1 | CASSPNGQVTGELFF | TGTGCCAGTAGTCCGAACGGACAGGTCACCGGGGAGCTGTTTTTT
- | TRBJ2-6 | TRBV15 | TRBD1 | CATSRDRAGANVLTF | TGTGCCACCAGCAGGGACAGGGCTGGGGCCAACGTCCTGACTTTC
- | TRBJ2-1 | TRBV6-5 | TRBD1 | CASSPGQGSYNEQFF | TGTGCCAGCAGCCCGGGACAGGGCTCCTACAATGAGCAGTTCTTC
- | TRBJ1-2 | TRBV6-5 | - | CASIVSRANYGYTF | TGTGCCAGCATAGTGAGCAGGGCTAACTATGGCTACACCTTC
- | TRBJ2-2 | TRBV7-8 | - | CASSLRQVANTGELFF | TGTGCCAGCAGCTTACGGCAGGTCGCGAACACCGGGGAGCTGTTTTTT
- | TRBJ2-5 | TRBV6-5 | - | CASRPPGVETQYF | TGTGCCAGCAGACCCCCGGGGGTGGAGACCCAGTACTTC
- | TRBJ2-3 | TRBV4-3 | - | CASSHEGNTDTQYF | TGCGCCAGCAGTCACGAGGGAAACACAGATACGCAGTATTTT
- | TRBJ2-2 | TRBV3-1/TRBV3-2 | - | CASSLGGSYTGELFF | TGTGCCAGCAGCCTTGGAGGTAGCTACACCGGGGAGCTGTTTTTT
few | TRBJ2-5 | TRBV28 | TRBD1 | CASSSSLDRGLETQYF | TGTGCCAGCAGTTCGAGCCTGGACAGGGGGCTAGAGACCCAGTACTTC
- | TRBJ2-3 | TRBV18 | TRBD2 | CASSSWTSGRGGTDTQYF | TGTGCCAGCTCATCATGGACTAGCGGGAGAGGGGGCACAGATACGCAGTATTTT